This entry describes one T cell receptor (beta chain). The specificity of this receptor is unknown. The CDR3 ends on some other residue instead of the conserved phenylalanine or tryptophan, so this is likely a read error. The cohort was made up of 650 to 700 healthy bone marrow donors. At the time of sampling, every cohort member was nominally healthy, though immune exposures that went unrecorded were likely present. The donor tested CMV seronegative and was one of the 352 seronegative cohort members. A peripheral blood sample was provided by each donor, and peripheral blood mononuclear cells were used for TCR beta sequencing. Genomic DNA extraction from the blood cell samples was performed with the Qiagen DNeasy Blood Extraction Kit. Receptor amplification or capture employed the immunoSEQ multiplex PCR assay. The multiplex PCR relied on a mix of 60 forward primers for TCR Vbeta segments and 13 reverse primers for TCR Jbeta segments. Amplification of the CDR3 region of rearranged TCR beta genes was performed with a multiplex PCR assay on genomic DNA. The Illumina HiSeq System was used to sequence the amplified TCR beta libraries as 87-base-pair reads. Regarding the original processing steps: Across the roughly 600 repertoires, a later analysis counted 80 million or so unique TCR beta chains, about 10 million of which were shared by at least two donors. To remove PCR and sequencing errors, raw reads were error-corrected and collapsed into unique sequences using a nearest-neighbor algorithm that merged closely related sequences. Alignment of CDR3 sequences to IMGT reference sequences was used to assign V, D and J gene segments. Each retained sequence needed at least a six-nucleotide match to both a V gene segment and a J gene segment. A rearrangement was called productive if the CDR3 had no stop codons and remained in frame with V and J, and every other rearrangement was called non-productive. CDR3 was defined according to IMGT convention as the region running from the second conserved V-encoded cysteine to the conserved J-encoded phenylalanine. In an earlier analysis of around 640 of the donors, sequences lacking an unambiguous match to a single V gene segment were excluded. In an earlier analysis of 587 of the donors, a V segment was called functional when productive rearrangements were above 56.7%, and segregating when the standard deviation between donors exceeded 5%. A statistical classification framework was developed to diagnose cytomegalovirus status using the catalog of TCR beta chain sequences. A later analysis assigned V and J genes by comparing TCR nucleotide sequences with IMGT/GENE-DB human TR gene sequences. In a later analysis, CDR3 sequences and most-parsimonious VDJ recombination scenarios were assigned using the TCRdist pipeline. A later analysis defined each TCR beta chain by its CDR3 amino acid sequence plus V-gene family, and excluded reads lacking a unique V-gene family. A later analysis removed 550 to 700 highly shared, low-generation-probability nucleotide sequences to deal with suspected cross-contamination and a sequencing artifact. In a later analysis, a clonal expansion index was calculated for each public chain from normalized within-repertoire ranks of inferred template counts. In a later analysis, generation probabilities were computed with a VDJ recombination model fitted to out-of-frame rearrangements, and the resulting probabilities were checked against IGoR. In a later analysis, TCR-TCR, TCR-HLA and TCR-CMV co-occurrence was scored with hypergeometric tests, and a repertoire-size bias correction was applied to TCR pairs. To estimate false discovery rates, a later analysis permuted the HLA or CMV assignments 20 times. In a later analysis, co-occurring TCRs were grouped using DBSCAN, and TCRdist sequence similarity was added for clustering within HLA-allele-positive subsets. Repertoires with fewer than 30,000 or more than 120,000 public chains, plus five repertoires with anomalous nucleotide sharing, were excluded from co-occurrence clustering. Sourced from immuneACCESS, this table was stored by TCRdb with only in-frame sequences that have V and J called. A share of the clones is absent; for the studies checked, an unresolved V gene accounts for under half, and the remainder has no known explanation. V and J calls and clone size are given by that table; D and trimming were obtained from the DNA. This sample has about 200,000 clones in its table, and around 84% of those were observed once. Less than 2% of the sample belongs to the ten largest clones.

The data originate from a study of cytomegalovirus exposure and HLA in healthy donors (dated 2017 in TCRdb). Study-wide context: According to an earlier analysis of around 600 of the donors, roughly 180 million T cells yielded 95 million to 140 million unique TCR beta sequences and roughly 280 Gb of sequence data. HLA typing included class I and class II loci at four-digit resolution. Rather than using new phenotypic data, the later analysis identified candidate immune exposures from TCR beta sequences and from how often those sequences occurred across donors. An early release covering more than 500 HLA-typed donors comprised about 320 gigabases of sequencing data and tens of millions of unique TCR sequences. A later analysis re-analyzed previously published TCR beta repertoires from roughly 690 donors and added high-resolution HLA genotyping to study TCR occurrence patterns. The number of typed donors differed by locus: about 629-640 for A, B, C, DRB1 and DQB1; approximately 530 for DQA1; approximately 600 for DPA1; and around 490 for DPB1. On average, 235,054 unique TCR beta nucleotide sequences were sequenced per donor among some 420 genotyped donors of the cohort, with roughly 18% of those sequences being non-productive. The T cell repertoires of 666 subjects were profiled by immunosequencing and related to cytomegalovirus serostatus. Roughly 5 DR-DQ haplotypes were handled as single units for association and clustering, since linkage in the cohort was strong. All discovery cohort repertoires had been generated on a single sequencing platform. In an earlier analysis of roughly 600 of the donors, high-throughput TCR beta sequencing was used to judge whether each TCR beta V gene segment behaved as functional or pseudogenic. Alongside the repertoire data, information on donor age, sex, ethnicity and CMV serostatus was compiled. A later genetic analysis took genome-wide SNP genotypes for 398 of the 666 donors and used that subset as a discovery cohort. The study aimed to test whether signatures of past pathogen exposure could be identified by cataloging public T cell receptors. Among the roughly 370 genotyped donors, roughly 80% belonged to the genetic ancestry cluster associated with self-reported Caucasian donors. The study combined high-throughput TCR immunosequencing, statistical association of individual TCRs with disease status, and machine learning to predict cytomegalovirus infection status. A separate validation cohort of over a hundred different subjects was used in addition to the 666-subject first cohort. Study-wide conclusions, independent of this receptor: When HLA alleles, especially DR and DQ, strongly co-occurred, attributing TCR associations to individual alleles was difficult. A total of fewer than 200 TCR beta chains were listed by the study as associated with cytomegalovirus. This cohort had only TCR beta chains sequenced, and the lack of alpha or paired-chain data limited which features could be detected. Because HLA typing was missing for some donors at each locus, association tests included only the typed subset. In a later analysis, HLA-associated TCR beta chains were found to be more clonally expanded and to have lower generation probabilities than equally common non-associated chains. A few of the identified cytomegalovirus-associated TCR beta chains were confirmed in vitro to be specific for cytomegalovirus antigens. An association between a missense DCLRE1C variant and V-gene and J-gene trimming of TCR beta chains was found in a later genetic analysis and replicated in an independent cohort. The authors suggested that the approach could potentially be generalized to other disease states and immunological phenotypes. A further reported finding was that TCR beta sequences accurately predicted the HLA-A and HLA-B alleles for most subjects in the first cohort. Over 15 rarely observed V segments, including chromosome 9 orphons, were excluded from the earlier analysis of approximately 600 of the donors because counts were too low. CMV serostatus was the only immune exposure information available for the cohort. According to a later analysis, most CMV-associated TCR beta chains appeared to be HLA-restricted, and the HLA associations seemed to be driven largely by CMV exposure. A cluster of highly shared sequence variants was judged likely to represent a technical artifact of the sequencing pipeline. In a later genetic analysis, fewer N-insertions in productive TCRs were reported among donors in an Asian-associated ancestry cluster than the approximately 710-donor mean. According to a later analysis, parvovirus B19, influenza, CMV and Epstein-Barr virus appeared linked to several top co-occurrence clusters. A later analysis found that TCR association rates varied across HLA loci, with DRB1 alleles showing the most associated TCRs and HLA-C alleles the fewest. Specific HLA alleles were associated with 15,000 to 20,000 TCR beta sequences at a false discovery rate of 0.05 in a later analysis. Linkage disequilibrium might explain the correlated functional status among segregating V segments, but an unknown experimental factor could not be ruled out. Most TCR sequences were observed very rarely across donors, whereas some public TCRs were present in many individuals. The classifier was reported to diagnose cytomegalovirus status with high specificity and sensitivity in both the original cohort and the validation cohort. Some IMGT-functional V segments, including TRBV6-2 and TRBV6-3, could not be told apart with the 87-base-pair reads, so those segments were excluded. Broadly in line with IMGT annotations, most TCR beta V segments showed up in productive rearrangements about 87% or about 30% of the time in an earlier analysis of around 600 of the donors. Presence/absence analyses assumed roughly uniform sequencing depth across donors, an assumption that may not hold.

The CDR3 adds up to 13 amino acids, both ends counted. The retained sequence is limited to the CDR3, 39 bases, with the frame set at the first base. V and J lose 5 bases and 6 bases, and a span of 14 bases separates them. CDR1 MDHEN and CDR2 SYDVKM are derived from the germline V gene. The TCR comes from a woman between 18 and 29 years old in good health and CMV-seronegative. The sample taken for sequencing was PBMCs. The sequence links TRBV28 to TRBJ2-7; matching of 6 bases hints at TRBD2 as the D gene. The CDR3 has the sequence CASSLLGGAEQYL. The DNA sequence follows: TGTGCCAGCAGTCTTCTCGGAGGGGCCGAGCAGTACCTC.